This TCR beta chain was found in a study of CD8 T cells in ankylosing spondylitis. Study observations and caveats: Peripheral blood held disease-linked clones only at relatively low frequency, and these were CD8+. Disease-associated clones were reportedly significantly overrepresented in matched ankylosing spondylitis synovial fluid. Reports of some motif variants in reactive arthritis synovial fluid and blood predate this one.

This clonotype was observed at least ten times. Its target is unknown. Trimming cost V 0 bases and J 1 base, with 9 bases left between them. CDR3 length equals 15 residues. CDR1 is SGHTA and CDR2 is FQGNSA in the germline V gene. Molecular-barcoded quantitative 5'-RACE produced these TCR beta libraries. TCRdb fed the 5' RACE reads into MiXCR, producing one record per CDR3 protein. The data hold some 200,000 distinct CDR3 sequences, with around a sixth observed a single time. The sample was blood, either unsorted or a sorted T cell fraction (not recorded which). This TCR was recovered from a male donor under 30 with ankylosing spondylitis or in good health (not recorded which). This chain joins TRBV7-2 and TRBJ2-5, with D hard to call. This chain's CDR3 is CASSLAETAQETQYF. CDR3 nucleotide sequence: TGTGCCAGCAGCTTAGCAGAAACAGCCCAAGAGACCCAGTACTTC. The full variable domain, its missing parts supplied by reference TRBV7-2 and TRBJ2-5, is GAGVSQSPSNKVTEKGKDVELRCDPISGHTALYWYRQSLGQGLEFLIYFQGNSAPDKSGLPSDRFSAERTGGSVSTLTIQRTQQEDSAVYLCASSLAETAQETQYFGPGTRLLVL.